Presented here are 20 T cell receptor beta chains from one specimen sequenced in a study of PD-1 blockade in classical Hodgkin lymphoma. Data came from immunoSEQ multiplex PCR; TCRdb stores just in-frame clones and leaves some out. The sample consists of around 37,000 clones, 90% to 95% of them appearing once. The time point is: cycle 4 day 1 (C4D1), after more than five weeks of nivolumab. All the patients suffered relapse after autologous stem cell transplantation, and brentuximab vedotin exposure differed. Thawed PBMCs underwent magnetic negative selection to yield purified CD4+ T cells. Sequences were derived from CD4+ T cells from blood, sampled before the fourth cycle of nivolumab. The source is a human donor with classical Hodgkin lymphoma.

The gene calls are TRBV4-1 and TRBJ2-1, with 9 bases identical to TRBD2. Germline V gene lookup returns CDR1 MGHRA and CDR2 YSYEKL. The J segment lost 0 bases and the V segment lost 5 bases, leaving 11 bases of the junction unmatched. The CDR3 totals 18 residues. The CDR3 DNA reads TGCGCCAGCAGCAGAGATTCTGGCGGGAGGGGCTCCTACAATGAGCAGTTCTTC. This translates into CASSRDSGGRGSYNEQFF.

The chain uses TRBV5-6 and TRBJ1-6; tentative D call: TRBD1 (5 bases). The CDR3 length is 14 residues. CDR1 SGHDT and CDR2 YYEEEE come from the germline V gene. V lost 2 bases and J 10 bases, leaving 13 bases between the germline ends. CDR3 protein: CASSLGARRSPLHF. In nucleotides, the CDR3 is TGTGCCAGCAGCTTAGGGGCCAGGAGGTCACCCCTCCACTTT.

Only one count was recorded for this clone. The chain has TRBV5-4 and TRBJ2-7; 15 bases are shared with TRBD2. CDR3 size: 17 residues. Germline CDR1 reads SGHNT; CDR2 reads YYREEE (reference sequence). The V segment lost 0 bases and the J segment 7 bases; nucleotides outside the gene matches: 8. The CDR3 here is CASSLGGTSGRLVEQYF. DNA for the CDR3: TGTGCCAGCAGCTTGGGCGGGACTAGCGGGAGGTTGGTGGAGCAGTACTTC.

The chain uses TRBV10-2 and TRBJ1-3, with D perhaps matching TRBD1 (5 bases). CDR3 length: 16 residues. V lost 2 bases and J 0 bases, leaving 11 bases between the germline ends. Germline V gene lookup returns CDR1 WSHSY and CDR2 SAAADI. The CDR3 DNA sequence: TGCGCCAGCAGTGAGAATAGGGACGCCTCTGGAAACACCATATATTTT. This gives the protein CASSENRDASGNTIYF.

CDR3: CASSSGRETGELFF. The CDR3 nucleotides read TGTGCCAGTAGTAGCGGCAGAGAGACCGGGGAGCTGTTTTTT. The genes are TRBV19 and TRBJ2-2, with D unclear. Germline loops: CDR1 LNHDA, CDR2 SQIVND (reference sequence). The V end was cut by 4 bases, the J end by 5 bases, with 11 bases between. The CDR3 totals 14 residues.

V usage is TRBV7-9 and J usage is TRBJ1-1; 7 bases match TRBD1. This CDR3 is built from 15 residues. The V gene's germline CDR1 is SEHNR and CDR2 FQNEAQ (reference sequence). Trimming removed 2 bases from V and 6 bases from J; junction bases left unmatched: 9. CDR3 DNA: TGTGCCAGCAGCTTAATCCAGGGGGGCTTCTCTGAAGCTTTCTTT. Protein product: CASSLIQGGFSEAFF. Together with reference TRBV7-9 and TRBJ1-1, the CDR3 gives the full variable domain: DTGVSQNPRHKITKRGQNVTFRCDPISEHNRLYWYRQTLGQGPEFLTYFQNEAQLEKSRLLSDRFSAERPKGSFSTLEIQRTEQGDSAMYLCASSLIQGGFSEAFFGQGTRLTVV.

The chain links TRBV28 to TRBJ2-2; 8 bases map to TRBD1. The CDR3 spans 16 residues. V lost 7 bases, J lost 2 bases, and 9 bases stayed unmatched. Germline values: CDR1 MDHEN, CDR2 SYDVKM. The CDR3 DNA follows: TGTGCCAGCACTGCCTGGACAGGGAGAAACACCGGGGAGCTGTTTTTT. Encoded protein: CASTAWTGRNTGELFF. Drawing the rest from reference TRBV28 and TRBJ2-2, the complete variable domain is DVKVTQSSRYLVKRTGEKVFLECVQDMDHENMFWYRQDPGLGLRLIYFSYDVKMKEKGDIPEGYSVSREKKERFSLILESASTNQTSMYLCASTAWTGRNTGELFFGEGSRLTVL.

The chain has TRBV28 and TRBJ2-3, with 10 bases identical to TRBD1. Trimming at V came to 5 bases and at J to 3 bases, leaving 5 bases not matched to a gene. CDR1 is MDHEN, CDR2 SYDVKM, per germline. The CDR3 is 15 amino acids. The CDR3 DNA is TGTGCCAGCAGTAAGACAGGGGGCTTTACAGATACGCAGTATTTT. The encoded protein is CASSKTGGFTDTQYF.

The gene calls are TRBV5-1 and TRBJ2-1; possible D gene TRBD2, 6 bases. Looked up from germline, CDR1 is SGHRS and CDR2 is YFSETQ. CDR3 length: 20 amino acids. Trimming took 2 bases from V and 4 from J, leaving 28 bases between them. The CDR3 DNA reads TGCGCCAGCAGCTTACGGAGGACCTTGGGCGGGATTATAAGTTACAATGAGCAGTTCTTC. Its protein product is CASSLRRTLGGIISYNEQFF.

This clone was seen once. CDR3 loop: CASSLLRQGGNTEAFF. In DNA, the CDR3 is TGTGCCAGCAGTTTACTCCGACAGGGGGGGAACACTGAAGCTTTCTTT. The chain is built from TRBV27 and TRBJ1-1; 9 bases are a match to TRBD1. Germline V gives CDR1 MNHEY, CDR2 SMNVEV (reference sequence). Trimming removed 2 bases from V and 1 base from J; junction bases left unmatched: 5. The CDR3 has 16 residues.

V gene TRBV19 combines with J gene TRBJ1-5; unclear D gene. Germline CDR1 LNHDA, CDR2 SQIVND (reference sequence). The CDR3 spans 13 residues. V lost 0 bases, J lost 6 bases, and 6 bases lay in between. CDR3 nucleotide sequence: TGTGCCAGTAGTATAGATCTGGTTCAGCCCCAGCATTTT. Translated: CASSIDLVQPQHF.

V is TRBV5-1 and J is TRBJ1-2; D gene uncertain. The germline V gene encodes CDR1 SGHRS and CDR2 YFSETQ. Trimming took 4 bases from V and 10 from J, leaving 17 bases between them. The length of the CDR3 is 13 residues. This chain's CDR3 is CASSVNEDRAYTF. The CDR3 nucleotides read TGCGCCAGCAGCGTAAACGAGGACCGAGCCTACACCTTC.

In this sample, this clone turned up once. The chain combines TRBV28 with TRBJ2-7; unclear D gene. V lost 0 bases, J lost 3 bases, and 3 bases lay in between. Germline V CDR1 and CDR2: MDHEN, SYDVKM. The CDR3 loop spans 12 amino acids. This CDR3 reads CASSLWGYEQYF. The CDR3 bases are TGTGCCAGCAGTTTATGGGGCTACGAGCAGTACTTC. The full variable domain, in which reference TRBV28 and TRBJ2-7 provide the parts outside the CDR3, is DVKVTQSSRYLVKRTGEKVFLECVQDMDHENMFWYRQDPGLGLRLIYFSYDVKMKEKGDIPEGYSVSREKKERFSLILESASTNQTSMYLCASSLWGYEQYFGPGTRLTVT.

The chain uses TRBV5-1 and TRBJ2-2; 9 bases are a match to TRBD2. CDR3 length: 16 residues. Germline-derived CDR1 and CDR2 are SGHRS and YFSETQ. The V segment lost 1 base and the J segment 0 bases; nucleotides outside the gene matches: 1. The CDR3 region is CASSLLAGTNTGELFF. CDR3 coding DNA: TGCGCCAGCAGCTTGCTAGCGGGGACGAACACCGGGGAGCTGTTTTTT.

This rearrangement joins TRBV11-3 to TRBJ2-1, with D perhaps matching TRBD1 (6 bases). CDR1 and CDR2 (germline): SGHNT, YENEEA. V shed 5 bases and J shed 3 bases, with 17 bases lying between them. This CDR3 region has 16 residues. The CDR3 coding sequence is TGTGCCAGCAGCAAGGCATGGGACATCGGCTACAATGAGCAGTTCTTC. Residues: CASSKAWDIGYNEQFF.

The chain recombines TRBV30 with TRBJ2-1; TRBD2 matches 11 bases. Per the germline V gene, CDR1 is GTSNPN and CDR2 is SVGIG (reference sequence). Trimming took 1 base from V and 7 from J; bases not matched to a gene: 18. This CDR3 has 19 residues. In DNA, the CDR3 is TGTGCCTGGAGTGGGTATAGCGGGAGGGCCGGTTCCCTTTTGAATGAGCAGTTCTTC. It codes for CAWSGYSGRAGSLLNEQFF.

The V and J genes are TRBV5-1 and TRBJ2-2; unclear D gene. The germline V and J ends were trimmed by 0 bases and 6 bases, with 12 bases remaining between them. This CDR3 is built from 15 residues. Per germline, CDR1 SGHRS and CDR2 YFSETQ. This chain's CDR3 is CASSLAGLDSGELFF. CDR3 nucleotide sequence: TGCGCCAGCAGCTTGGCCGGTCTTGACTCCGGGGAGCTGTTTTTT.

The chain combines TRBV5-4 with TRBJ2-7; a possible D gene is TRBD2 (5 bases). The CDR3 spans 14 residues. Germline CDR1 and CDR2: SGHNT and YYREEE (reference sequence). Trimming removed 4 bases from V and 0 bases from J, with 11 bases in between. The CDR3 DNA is TGTGCCAGCAGCCGGGATCCCATCTCCTACGAGCAGTACTTC. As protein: CASSRDPISYEQYF.

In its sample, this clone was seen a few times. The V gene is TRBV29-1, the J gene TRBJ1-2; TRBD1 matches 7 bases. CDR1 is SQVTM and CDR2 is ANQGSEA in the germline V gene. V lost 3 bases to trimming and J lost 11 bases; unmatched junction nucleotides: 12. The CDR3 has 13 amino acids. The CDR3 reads CSVDPPGQYLYTF. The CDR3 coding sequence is TGCAGCGTTGACCCTCCGGGACAGTACTTGTACACCTTC.

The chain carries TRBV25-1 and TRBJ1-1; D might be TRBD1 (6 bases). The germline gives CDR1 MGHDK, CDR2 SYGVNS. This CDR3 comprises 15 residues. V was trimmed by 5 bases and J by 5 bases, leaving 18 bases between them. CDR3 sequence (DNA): TGTGCCAGCAGTAGTCCTTACCAGGGGCGAACTGAAGCTTTCTTT. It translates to CASSSPYQGRTEAFF. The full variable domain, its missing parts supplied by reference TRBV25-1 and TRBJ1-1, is EADIYQTPRYLVIGTGKKITLECSQTMGHDKMYWYQQDPGMELHLIHYSYGVNSTEKGDLSSESTVSRIRTEHFPLTLESARPSHTSQYLCASSSPYQGRTEAFFGQGTRLTVV.